This TCR beta chain derives from a study of response to subunit inactivated influenza vaccine. Study-level points and caveats: The study's authors posited that every seasonal influenza vaccination enlists few new T cells.

The CDR3 sequence is 15 residues long. Germline lookup yields CDR1 KGHSH and CDR2 LQKENI. Trimming at V came to 4 bases and at J to 1 base, leaving 5 bases not matched to a gene. TCRdb re-called the RT-PCR reads with MiXCR, one entry per CDR3 protein. There are hundreds of thousands of distinct CDR3 sequences in the sample; around 8% occur only once, and approximately 13% lies in the top ten. In this sample, this clonotype turned up a few times. Antigen: not known. The V gene is TRBV18, the J gene TRBJ2-7, with TRBD1 matching 9 bases. The receptor's source is a man aged 50 to 75 who received an inactivated influenza vaccine. Sequenced here: PBMCs from blood, sampled less than 30 months after vaccination. CDR3 nucleotide sequence: TGTGCCAGCTCACAAACGACAGGGGGATCCTACGAGCAGTACTTC. It yields the protein CASSQTTGGSYEQYF.